Below are 21 T cell receptor beta chains sequenced from a single sample in a study of blood T cell repertoires in COVID-19. Here immunoSEQ multiplex PCR was the method, and the copy in TCRdb shows in-frame clones only, minus some. The sample has about 120,000 clones, roughly 80% seen once. Sequenced input: peripheral blood. These receptors came from a human donor in a cohort sampled during active COVID-19.

The V and J genes are TRBV11-1 and TRBJ2-2; D not resolved. V was trimmed by 4 bases and J by 2 bases, leaving 8 bases between them. The germline V gene has CDR1 SGHAT and CDR2 FQDESV (reference sequence). This CDR3 is 14 amino acids long. The CDR3: CASSSGFNTGELFF. DNA of the CDR3: TGTGCCAGCAGCTCAGGATTTAACACCGGGGAGCTGTTTTTT.

The CDR3 loop reads CASSVGAGGPETQYF. The CDR3 DNA reads as TGTGCCAGCAGCGTAGGAGCGGGAGGGCCCGAGACCCAGTACTTC. The V and J genes are TRBV9 and TRBJ2-5, with 10 bases that match TRBD2. Germline V lookup: CDR1 SGDLS, CDR2 YYNGEE. Germline trimming cut 0 bases from V and 5 bases from J; bases unmatched to any gene: 4. The CDR3 runs to 15 residues.

In its sample, this clone was seen once. The chain combines TRBV9 with TRBJ2-7; no firm D call. The CDR3 has 14 amino acids. V was shortened by 4 bases and J by 0 bases, with 11 bases between the two germline ends. Germline V gene sequence: CDR1 SGDLS, CDR2 YYNGEE. CDR3 amino acids: CASSSRLYSYEQYF. CDR3 sequence (DNA): TGTGCCAGCAGCAGTAGACTGTACTCCTACGAGCAGTACTTC. The full variable domain, rest sourced from reference TRBV9 and TRBJ2-7, is DSGVTQTPKHLITATGQRVTLRCSPRSGDLSVYWYQQSLDQGLQFLIQYYNGEERAKGNILERFSAQQFPDLHSELNLSSLELGDSALYFCASSSRLYSYEQYFGPGTRLTVT.

This chain connects TRBV27 to TRBJ1-5; 8 bases are a match to TRBD1. Trimming at V came to 0 bases and at J to 4 bases, leaving 5 bases not matched to a gene. Germline values: CDR1 MNHEY, CDR2 SMNVEV (reference sequence). The CDR3 is 16 residues long. The CDR3 sequence is CASSLSVGQANQPQHF. The CDR3 region has the DNA TGTGCCAGCAGTTTATCGGTGGGACAGGCTAATCAGCCCCAGCATTTT.

The CDR3 reads CASRRGTSHFKNQETQYF. The CDR3 DNA sequence: TGCGCCAGCAGGCGCGGGACTAGTCATTTCAAGAATCAAGAGACCCAGTACTTC. This chain links TRBV5-1 with TRBJ2-5; 8 bases are shared with TRBD2. The V gene's germline CDR1 is SGHRS and CDR2 YFSETQ. The J segment lost 2 bases and the V segment lost 5 bases, leaving 17 bases of the junction unmatched. The CDR3 is 18 amino acids.

The rearrangement links TRBV24-1 to TRBJ2-3; TRBD1 agrees at 9 bases. Germline V gene data show CDR1 as KGHDR and CDR2 as SFDVKD. With 2 bases clipped from V and 1 base from J, the junction kept 3 bases outside the gene matches. This CDR3 is built from 16 residues. The DNA for the CDR3 is TGTGCCACCAGTGATTCTCGGACAGGGGGCACAGATACGCAGTATTTT. Translating gives CATSDSRTGGTDTQYF.

This clone was detected only a few times. CDR3 residues: CASSERGGGWETQYF. CDR3 DNA: TGTGCCAGCAGTGAGAGGGGCGGGGGTTGGGAGACCCAGTACTTC. The rearrangement links TRBV25-1 to TRBJ2-5; 7 bases align to TRBD2. CDR3 length: 15 residues. J was trimmed by 5 bases and V by 3 bases; bases with no gene match: 9. Germline assignment: CDR1 MGHDK and CDR2 SYGVNS.

This clone was seen a handful of times. This chain joins TRBV7-2 and TRBJ2-5, with TRBD1 matching over 7 bases. J lost 5 bases, V lost 6 bases, and 12 bases had no gene match. The length of the CDR3 is 15 residues. Per germline, CDR1 SGHTA and CDR2 FQGNSA. The CDR3 sequence is CASSPRQGELETQYF. The CDR3 bases are TGTGCCAGCAGTCCACGACAGGGCGAGTTGGAGACCCAGTACTTC.

This chain joins TRBV27 and TRBJ2-7, with 16 bases lining up with TRBD2. This CDR3 contains 17 residues. V lost 1 base to trimming and J lost 7 bases; unmatched junction nucleotides: 7. Germline CDR1 reads MNHEY; CDR2 reads SMNVEV (reference sequence). The CDR3 reads CASSLLGLAGGPREQYF. The DNA for the CDR3 is TGTGCCAGCAGTTTATTGGGACTAGCGGGAGGGCCTCGGGAGCAGTACTTC.

The chain links TRBV19 to TRBJ1-2; tentative D call: TRBD1 (5 bases). The CDR3 consists of 15 residues. Between the trimmed V and J ends, which lost 3 bases and 0 bases, there was a span of 11 bases. CDR1 is LNHDA, CDR2 SQIVND, per germline (reference sequence). The CDR3 here is CASSIGGAANYGYTF. CDR3 DNA: TGTGCCAGTAGTATTGGCGGGGCAGCTAACTATGGCTACACCTTC.

V gene TRBV7-2 combines with J gene TRBJ1-1, with 9 bases aligning to TRBD1. Germline values: CDR1 SGHTA, CDR2 FQGNSA. J was trimmed by 4 bases and V by 3 bases; bases with no gene match: 6. The CDR3 spans 15 residues. The CDR3 here is CASSLVWTGATEAFF. In DNA, the CDR3 is TGTGCCAGCAGCTTGGTCTGGACAGGGGCCACTGAAGCTTTCTTT.

V is TRBV30 and J is TRBJ1-1; D perhaps matches TRBD1 (5 bases). The CDR3 has 13 amino acids. Germline loops: CDR1 GTSNPN, CDR2 SVGIG (reference sequence). Trimming cost V 5 bases and J 2 bases, with 12 bases left between them. The CDR3 loop is CAWVGTSNTEAFF. The CDR3 coding sequence is TGTGCCTGGGTGGGGACTTCTAACACTGAAGCTTTCTTT.

The chain employs TRBV30 and TRBJ1-2; 7 positions agree with TRBD1. CDR3 size: 12 residues. Germline trimming cut 6 bases from V and 4 bases from J; bases unmatched to any gene: 5. Germline V gene sequence: CDR1 GTSNPN, CDR2 SVGIG (reference sequence). This CDR3 is CACPQGIYGYTF. Written as DNA, the CDR3 is TGTGCCTGTCCACAGGGGATCTATGGCTACACCTTC.

Note on this clone: The same CDR3 also results from other DNA sequences found in this sample. V is TRBV18 and J is TRBJ2-5; D gene unclear. With 3 bases removed from V and 5 bases from J, the gap between germline ends came to 10 bases. The CDR3 consists of 13 residues. Germline CDR1 reads KGHSH; CDR2 reads LQKENI. CDR3 DNA sequence: TGTGCCAGCTCACCTGGTTTGCAGGAGACCCAGTACTTC. It encodes CASSPGLQETQYF.

The chain is built from TRBV7-2 and TRBJ2-1; 9 positions match TRBD2. Germline-derived CDR1 and CDR2 are SGHTA and FQGNSA. The V segment lost 2 bases and the J segment 6 bases; nucleotides outside the gene matches: 5. CDR3 length: 15 residues. CDR3 amino acids: CASSLRGGAGNEQFF. In DNA, the CDR3 is TGTGCCAGCAGCTTACGCGGGGGGGCCGGCAATGAGCAGTTCTTC.

This chain connects TRBV19 to TRBJ1-5; 7 nucleotides agree with TRBD1. After removal of 4 bases from V and 0 bases from J, the junction contained 6 bases not matched to a gene. The germline V gene has CDR1 LNHDA and CDR2 SQIVND (reference sequence). The CDR3 loop spans 16 amino acids. CDR3 loop: CASSKIRGNSNQPQHF. CDR3 nucleotides: TGTGCCAGTAGTAAAATCAGGGGGAATAGCAATCAGCCCCAGCATTTT.

This clone came up a few times. This CDR3 is CASSPTGGKAPQHF. The CDR3 nucleotides read TGTGCCAGTAGCCCGACAGGGGGCAAAGCGCCCCAGCATTTT. The chain joins TRBV19 to TRBJ1-5; 10 bases are shared with TRBD1. V dropped 6 bases and J dropped 9; count of bases not matched to a gene: 8. This CDR3 is 14 amino acids long. Germline V CDR1 and CDR2: LNHDA, SQIVND (reference sequence).

This rearrangement joins TRBV6-9 to TRBJ2-5; the D gene is possibly TRBD1 (6 bases). The CDR3 is 15 amino acids. Trimming pared 5 bases from V and 5 bases from J, leaving 18 bases between. Germline V gives CDR1 MNHGY, CDR2 SVAAGI. The CDR3: CASSTLVRGTETQYF. The CDR3 nucleotides read TGTGCCAGCAGTACTTTAGTTAGGGGGACGGAGACCCAGTACTTC.

J is TRBJ2-7 and V is TRBV5-6; possibly TRBD1 for D (6 bases). The ends were cut back, 4 bases at V and 0 bases at J, with 17 bases in the middle. The CDR3 consists of 16 residues. Germline CDR1 and CDR2: SGHDT and YYEEEE. The CDR3 region has the DNA TGTGCCAGCAGCGCTTACTCCCAGGGGAGCTCCTACGAGCAGTACTTC. This encodes CASSAYSQGSSYEQYF.

CDR3: CASSRDRVNEVSKKLFF. The CDR3 DNA follows: TGTGCCAGCAGCCGGGACAGGGTGAATGAGGTGTCGAAAAAACTGTTTTTT. This chain uses TRBV25-1 with TRBJ1-4; 9 bases fit TRBD1. The CDR3 runs 17 residues. CDR1 MGHDK and CDR2 SYGVNS come from the germline V gene. V trimming: 6 bases; J trimming: 9 bases; junction bases outside the gene matches: 17.

The V gene is TRBV28, the J gene TRBJ1-5, with 7 positions matching TRBD1. V lost 5 bases, J lost 3 bases, and 10 bases stayed unmatched. Germline V lookup: CDR1 MDHEN, CDR2 SYDVKM. The CDR3 has 16 residues. CDR3 DNA sequence: TGTGCCAGCAGTGGGGGACAGCCCCTGCCCAATCAGCCCCAGCATTTT. Its translation is CASSGGQPLPNQPQHF.